The 18 T cell receptor beta chains below come from one sample, sequenced in a study of CD8 T cells in ankylosing spondylitis. TCRdb processed the 5' RACE reads anew with MiXCR; each CDR3 protein has one entry. The profile covers 200,000 to 250,000 distinct CDR3 sequences, with roughly 25% appearing a single time and more than 6.5% taken by the ten largest. The sequencing sample was made of blood, either unsorted or a sorted T cell fraction (not recorded which). Source of these receptors: a male donor with ankylosing spondylitis or in good health (not recorded which).

The chain couples TRBV29-1 to TRBJ2-3; TRBD2 matches 10 bases. Germline CDR1 reads SQVTM; CDR2 reads ANQGSEA. Trimming at V came to 0 bases and at J to 1 base, leaving 4 bases not matched to a gene. The CDR3 consists of 16 residues. CDR3 sequence: CSVEDRLAGGTDTQYF. CDR3 sequence (DNA): TGCAGCGTTGAAGATCGGCTAGCGGGGGGCACAGATACGCAGTATTTT.

This chain links TRBV29-1 with TRBJ2-7, with D hard to call. CDR3 length equals 13 residues. Trimming removed 6 bases at V and 0 bases at J, with 12 bases between. Germline V CDR1 and CDR2: SQVTM, ANQGSEA. CDR3 in DNA: TGCAGCGTGTCCACCCTAAGCTCCTACGAGCAGTACTTC. This encodes CSVSTLSSYEQYF.

This clonotype showed up many times. This chain links TRBV20-1 with TRBJ1-4; D gene uncertain. V was clipped by 6 bases and J by 6 bases, with 14 bases between them. The CDR3 is 13 amino acids. Germline assignment: CDR1 DFQATT and CDR2 SNEGSKA (reference sequence). Here the CDR3 reads CSAWEVGHEKLFF. CDR3 nucleotide sequence: TGCAGTGCGTGGGAGGTTGGTCATGAAAAACTGTTTTTT.

The chain uses TRBV20-1 and TRBJ1-6, with unresolved D. The CDR3 runs to 9 residues. Germline V gene data show CDR1 as DFQATT and CDR2 as SNEGSKA (reference sequence). The CDR3 spells CRGESPLHF. The CDR3 DNA follows: TGCAGGGGTGAATCACCCCTCCACTTT.

This chain joins TRBV20-1 and TRBJ1-6; D is undetermined. Trimming cost V 2 bases and J 9 bases, with 11 bases left between them. Germline CDR1 DFQATT, CDR2 SNEGSKA (reference sequence). The CDR3 has 13 amino acids. The CDR3 protein is CSARRMGGSPLHF. Written as DNA, the CDR3 is TGCAGTGCTAGACGGATGGGCGGTTCACCCCTCCACTTT.

The V gene is TRBV20-1, the J gene TRBJ2-3; D remains ambiguous. Germline loops: CDR1 DFQATT, CDR2 SNEGSKA (reference sequence). This CDR3 has 13 amino acids. The CDR3: CSGPDPSTDTQYF. DNA for the CDR3: TGCAGCGGACCGGACCCTAGCACAGATACGCAGTATTTT.

This chain links TRBV11-2 with TRBJ2-1; D tentatively reads TRBD1 or TRBD2 (6 bases each). Trimming took off 6 bases at V and 3 bases at J, with 24 bases between the two ends. Germline assignment: CDR1 SGHAT and CDR2 FQNNGV. The CDR3 contains 18 residues. DNA for the CDR3: TGTGCCAGCAGTCTCCTGGGGGGCGAGAGGGCGAGCTACAATGAGCAGTTCTTC. It specifies CASSLLGGERASYNEQFF.

V is TRBV12-3 or TRBV12-4 and J is TRBJ2-2, with unresolved D. The V end was cut by 1 base, the J end by 6 bases, with 9 bases between. CDR3 length equals 14 residues. The CDR3 is CASSLGGSSGELFF. The CDR3 nucleotides read TGTGCCAGCAGTTTAGGAGGTAGCTCCGGGGAGCTGTTTTTT.

This clonotype was detected ten times or more. This chain connects TRBV5-1 to TRBJ2-1, with 10 bases identical to TRBD1. The germline V gene encodes CDR1 SGHRS and CDR2 YFSETQ. The CDR3 contains 16 residues. V shed 4 bases and J 15 bases; nucleotides not matched to a gene: 19. CDR3 region: CASSNGIRQGAGDAFF. In DNA form, the CDR3 reads TGCGCCAGCAGCAATGGGATCAGACAGGGGGCTGGTGATGCGTTCTTC. Using reference TRBV5-1 and TRBJ2-1 for the parts outside the CDR3, the full variable domain is KAGVTQTPRYLIKTRGQQVTLSCSPISGHRSVSWYQQTPGQGLQFLFEYFSETQRNKGNFPGRFSGRQFSNSRSEMNVSTLELGDSALYLCASSNGIRQGAGDAFFGPGTRLTVL.

This clonotype was seen repeatedly, ten times or more. V and J are TRBV6-2 or TRBV6-3 and TRBJ2-7; D is unclear. The CDR3 extends over 12 amino acids. The V end was cut by 5 bases, the J end by 4 bases, with 9 bases between. Germline V gene sequence: CDR1 MNHEY, CDR2 SVGEGT. Written as DNA, the CDR3 is TGTGCCAGCAGTCCATCGGTGTACGAGCAGTACTTC. This codes for CASSPSVYEQYF.

At least ten counts were recorded for this clonotype. This chain connects TRBV9 to TRBJ2-2; possibly TRBD2 for D (5 bases). The CDR3 is 14 amino acids. Deletions cut 4 bases from V and 5 bases from J, with 12 bases between. Germline CDR1 and CDR2: SGDLS and YYNGEE. The CDR3 DNA is TGTGCCAGCAGCACCGGAGGCCTGACCGGGGAGCTGTTTTTT. This codes for CASSTGGLTGELFF. The full variable domain, its missing parts supplied by reference TRBV9 and TRBJ2-2, is DSGVTQTPKHLITATGQRVTLRCSPRSGDLSVYWYQQSLDQGLQFLIQYYNGEERAKGNILERFSAQQFPDLHSELNLSSLELGDSALYFCASSTGGLTGELFFGEGSRLTVL.

There are many counts of this clonotype. The V and J genes are TRBV29-1 and TRBJ2-2; unclear D gene. Germline values: CDR1 SQVTM, CDR2 ANQGSEA. The CDR3 runs 11 residues. V dropped 6 bases and J dropped 6 bases, with 8 bases sitting between them. The CDR3 loop is CSVASSGELFF. In DNA, the CDR3 is TGCAGCGTGGCTAGTTCCGGGGAGCTGTTTTTT.

This clonotype came up many times. The chain carries TRBV27 and TRBJ1-1; D unclear. Between the trimmed V and J ends, which lost 5 bases and 0 bases, there was a span of 16 bases. The CDR3 totals 16 residues. Germline CDR1 MNHEY, CDR2 SMNVEV (reference sequence). Here the CDR3 reads CASSPIGITMNTEAFF. The CDR3 DNA is TGTGCCAGCAGTCCCATAGGTATTACCATGAACACTGAAGCTTTCTTT.

As concerns this clonotype: This may stem from a read error, because a much larger clone lies one nucleotide away. The V call is TRBV20-1, the J call TRBJ1-2; tentatively, D is TRBD1 (5 bases). Germline-derived CDR1 and CDR2 are DFQATT and SNEGSKA (reference sequence). This CDR3 contains 15 residues. CDR3 DNA sequence: TGCAGTGCCCAGATCGAGGGGCCCGGGCCTTATGGCTCCACCTTC. Its protein is CSAQIEGPGPYGSTF.

The chain is built from TRBV27 and TRBJ1-2; the match to TRBD1 covers 7 bases. This CDR3 is built from 15 residues. In germline, CDR1 is MNHEY, CDR2 SMNVEV (reference sequence). The V gene end was trimmed by 3 bases and the J gene end by 1 base; junction bases not matched to a gene: 5. The CDR3 protein is CASSFQGQLNYGYTF. The CDR3, as DNA: TGTGCCAGCAGTTTTCAGGGACAGCTTAACTATGGCTACACCTTC.

The V call is TRBV28, the J call TRBJ2-5; no clear D gene. The CDR3 is made up of 10 amino acids. The V end was cut by 10 bases, the J end by 4 bases, with 7 bases between. Per germline, CDR1 MDHEN and CDR2 SYDVKM. CDR3 sequence: CATYLETQYF. The CDR3, as DNA: TGTGCCACCTATTTAGAGACCCAGTACTTC.

The sample holds many counts of this clonotype. The V and J genes are TRBV4-2 and TRBJ2-2, with 10 bases that match TRBD2. The germline V gene encodes CDR1 LGHNA and CDR2 YNFKEQ. J gave up 4 bases and V 0 bases, and 5 bases lay outside the gene matches. This CDR3 comprises 17 residues. CDR3 sequence: CASSQDRASGSTGELFF. As DNA, the CDR3 is TGTGCCAGCAGCCAAGATCGCGCTAGCGGGAGCACCGGGGAGCTGTTTTTT.

The chain carries TRBV29-1 and TRBJ2-2, with D hard to call. CDR3 size: 15 residues. The germline V and J ends were trimmed by 4 bases and 4 bases, with 16 bases remaining between them. CDR1 SQVTM and CDR2 ANQGSEA come from the germline V gene. The CDR3 sequence: CSVGSERWTTGELFF. CDR3 nucleotide sequence: TGCAGCGTTGGCTCGGAGAGGTGGACCACCGGGGAGCTGTTTTTT.